This T cell receptor beta chain was recovered during a study of CD4 T cells in relation to SARS-CoV-2 and coronaviruses. Whole-study context: PBMCs were cultured with antigen for nine to ten days before TCR beta sequencing. The restricting HLA molecule for shared crossreactive spike epitopes was mapped.

The CDR3 is 14 amino acids. Germline CDR1 is SSHAT and CDR2 is FNYEAQ (reference sequence). Trimming cost V 1 base and J 7 bases; bases outside gene matches: 1. Some clones are missing from TCRdb's copy, which holds only in-frame ones; the method was immunoSEQ multiplex PCR. The sample has tens of thousands of clones; 72% are singletons. Note on this clone: No antigen is known for it.

Unexposed donor CD4+ T cells date from about 2010-2019, before the COVID-19 pandemic. The cells were cultured for around ten days before CD4+ T cells were isolated. Half the medium was replaced with IL-2 medium on days 3 and 7. The specimen was CD4+ T cells from PBMCs, cultured in vitro. The rearrangement links TRBV7-7 to TRBJ2-5; 12 bases map to TRBD2. This TCR was sampled from a human donor in good health. DNA for the CDR3: TGTGCCAGCAGCTTAGTACTAGCGGGAGGGACCCAGTACTTC. Its protein is CASSLVLAGGTQYF.